This T cell receptor beta chain originates from a study of CD8+ T cells in alopecia areata. Study-level results: Greater clonality was observed in lesional scalp samples, especially alopecia totalis/universalis, versus normal scalp.

The treatment: oral pan-JAK inhibitor, 5-10 mg twice daily. Samples from alopecia areata patients were lesional scalp punch biopsies and peripheral blood. After isolation, RNA underwent reverse transcription to generate cDNA as the sequencing template. Clones were read by immunoSEQ multiplex PCR, and TCRdb kept only the in-frame ones, dropping some. Counted here are roughly 170,000 clones, roughly 50% occurring once; the ten biggest clones make up roughly 12%. Comments on this clone: Its antigen is not known.

This receptor was identified in a human donor with alopecia areata. The specimen comprised CD8+ T cells sorted from blood, sampled at week 24, from a patient treated with tofacitinib.

CDR3 amino acids: CSVEDLQASTDTQYF. The CDR3 DNA reads as TGCAGCGTTGAAGATCTTCAAGCTAGCACAGATACGCAGTATTTT. V gene TRBV29-1 combines with J gene TRBJ2-3; D ambiguous. V lost 0 bases to trimming and J lost 0 bases, with 10 bases between them. The CDR3 has 15 residues. Germline loops: CDR1 SQVTM, CDR2 ANQGSEA.